This TCR beta chain is from a study of blood T cell repertoires in COVID-19. Study-wide context: Both acute and convalescent COVID-19 samples were obtained from the United States, Italy and Spain. Nucleic acid was either cDNA or gDNA, and it came from T cells, B-cell-depleted T cells, or PBMCs.

Per the original data handling: Amplification from reference gene primers served as the basis for estimated nucleated cell counts. Assay: immunoSEQ multiplex PCR; the TCRdb copy retains only in-frame clones and omits some. From that table come the V and J calls and clone size; the DNA was used to work out D and trimming. The sample lists about 150,000 clones, about three quarters occurring once. The CDR3 has 14 residues. The V end lost 4 bases, the J end lost 8 bases, and 17 bases lay between the germline ends. The germline V gene has CDR1 SGHNT and CDR2 YENEEA. The TCR originated in a man of 80 years or more with acute or convalescent COVID-19. The material sequenced was peripheral blood. The rearrangement joins TRBV11-3 to TRBJ1-2; D perhaps matches TRBD1 (6 bases). This CDR3 is CASSSRQGIGGYTF. The CDR3, as DNA: TGTGCCAGCAGCTCCCGCCAGGGGATCGGGGGCTACACCTTC.